This T cell receptor beta chain was observed in a study of T cells in Graves' hyperthyroidism and ophthalmopathy (dated by TCRdb to about 2019). At the level of the whole study: Peripheral blood was sampled at the time of initial diagnosis, prior to any treatment. The 80 to 100 discovery patients were randomly divided into training and test sets at a 7:3 ratio. In roughly six Graves' hyperthyroidism patients, the study also compared T-cell repertoires from thyroid tissue with T-cell repertoires from blood. After blood sampling, hyperthyroidism patients were treated with methimazole at a starting dose of 30 mg daily, and ophthalmopathy patients were treated with high-dose intravenous methylprednisolone. A discovery cohort of approximately 97 patients, fewer than 50 with Graves' ophthalmopathy and about 58 with stable Graves' hyperthyroidism, was used to find distinguishing TCR V-J signatures. According to the paper, TCR Vbeta CDR3 sequencing was carried out on about 140 peripheral blood samples, which came from around 43 ophthalmopathy, around 75 hyperthyroidism and approximately 17 progressor patients. Prospective prediction of ophthalmopathy was tested in an independent validation cohort consisting of fewer than 20 hyperthyroidism patients and 17 patients who later progressed to ophthalmopathy. Study-level results and caveats: No statistical method was used to fix the sample size in advance, and group allocation was not hidden from the investigators. Most expanded thyroid clonotypes (frequency above 0.001) were also found in blood, which suggests that blood repertoires may mirror thyroid immune responses. In validation, progression to ophthalmopathy was predicted by the model with 55% to 71% sensitivity and roughly 76% specificity, a median of roughly 6 months before onset. In cross-validation, a model built on a 13 V-J signature told ophthalmopathy apart from stable hyperthyroidism with approximately 90% sensitivity and about 81% specificity, and in testing the same model reached 80%/75%.

Amplification of TCR beta CDR3 regions was carried out from RNA transcripts. For the first round of RT-PCR on the TCR CDR3, the HTBI primer set was used together with the Qiagen OneStep RT-PCR kit. The libraries were constructed in a second round of multiplex PCR and then size-selected and purified. Sequencing of the libraries was done on an Illumina HiSeq2000 using paired-end 100 bp reads. The paper's data handling went like this. Raw data were processed with SOAPnuke, discarding reads with adapters, uncalled bases, mean Phred below 15, or no exact constant-primer or identifier match. High-quality paired reads were merged with COPE v1.2.5, and unique nucleotide sequences were defined as clonotypes. MiTCR v1.1 was used to align clonotypes to the IMGT TRBV, TRBD and TRBJ reference segments. Only V-J combinations with frequency above 0.0001, covering 98% to 99.2% of repertoires, were analysed. A TCS score was defined as the ratio between F50 (clonal expansion) and ExV (chaos), using BLOSUM62-based TCRdist between CDR3 peptides within each V-J. Welch's t-statistics and random forest reduced around 550 V-J features to about 13, which were used in a naive Bayes classifier (R e1071). Using fastp trimming at Q25 and MiXCR clonotype assembly, TCRdb reanalyzed the public sequencing data and kept in-frame beta chains. Rows merge per CDR3 protein into single entries with the most common DNA and genes. These V and J calls are TCRdb output, not the study's own analysis. This sample gives some 270,000 distinct CDR3 sequences in total; less than 15% of them show up just once. Together, the top ten hold 7.5% to 8% of the sample.

Hyperthyroidism patients were newly diagnosed, had a disease duration of under 2 months, and were aged 18 to 65 years. Exclusion was applied to patients with uncontrolled infections, other autoimmune diseases, pregnancy or lactation. Diagnoses were established on the basis of clinical symptoms, serum thyroxine and TRAb, thyroid ultrasound, and orbital computed tomography. For progressor patients, blood was drawn at the first diagnosis of hyperthyroidism, before any ophthalmopathy symptoms had appeared. PBMCs were separated from roughly 10 ml of fresh peripheral blood using Ficoll-Paque density gradient centrifugation. Progressor patients were first diagnosed with Graves' hyperthyroidism and then developed ophthalmopathy during follow-up. Total RNA was extracted using Trizol reagent, and RNA quality was assessed on an Agilent 2100 Bioanalyzer. This clonotype was picked up many times. What this receptor recognizes is not known. No quality values exist for individual bases; no much larger clone is one base distant.

Including cysteine and phenylalanine, the CDR3 has 13 amino acids. CDR3 DNA only is kept here, 39 bases in frame from base 1. Cut back by 6 bases and 10 bases, the V and J ends lie 18 bases apart. This sequence originates from a young woman with Graves' hyperthyroidism that later progressed to Graves' ophthalmopathy. The rearrangement joined TRBV12-3 or TRBV12-4 to TRBJ1-1, with a weak D call of TRBD1 (5 bases match). The sequenced sample consisted of blood. CDR3 loop: CASRRGTALGAFF. Read as DNA, the sequence is TGTGCCAGCAGACGAGGGACCGCCTTGGGAGCTTTCTTT.